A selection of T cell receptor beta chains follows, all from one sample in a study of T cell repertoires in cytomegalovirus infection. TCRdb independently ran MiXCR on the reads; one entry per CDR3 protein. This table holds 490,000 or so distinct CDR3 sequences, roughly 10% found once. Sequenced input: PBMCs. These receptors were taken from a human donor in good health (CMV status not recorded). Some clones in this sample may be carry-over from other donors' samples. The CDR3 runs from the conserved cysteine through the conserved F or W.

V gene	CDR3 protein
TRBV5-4	CASSSWTSGETQYF
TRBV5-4	CASNIGTGGGDTQYF
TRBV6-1	CASSVQGDDYGYTF
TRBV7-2	CASSPKGTGPQYF
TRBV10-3	CAISISTGRTEAFF
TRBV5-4	CASSLEGPTKRTQYF
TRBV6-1	CASSESGWGATMNTEAFF
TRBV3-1	CASSQGGGPETQYF
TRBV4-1	CASSQAGAPENRLFF
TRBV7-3	CASSFRQGTSNEQFF
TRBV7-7	CASSLRSNTGELFF
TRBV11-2	CASSLGGGFETQYF
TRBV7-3	CASSPGPTNTEAFF
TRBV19	CASTPGVLAEAYEQYF